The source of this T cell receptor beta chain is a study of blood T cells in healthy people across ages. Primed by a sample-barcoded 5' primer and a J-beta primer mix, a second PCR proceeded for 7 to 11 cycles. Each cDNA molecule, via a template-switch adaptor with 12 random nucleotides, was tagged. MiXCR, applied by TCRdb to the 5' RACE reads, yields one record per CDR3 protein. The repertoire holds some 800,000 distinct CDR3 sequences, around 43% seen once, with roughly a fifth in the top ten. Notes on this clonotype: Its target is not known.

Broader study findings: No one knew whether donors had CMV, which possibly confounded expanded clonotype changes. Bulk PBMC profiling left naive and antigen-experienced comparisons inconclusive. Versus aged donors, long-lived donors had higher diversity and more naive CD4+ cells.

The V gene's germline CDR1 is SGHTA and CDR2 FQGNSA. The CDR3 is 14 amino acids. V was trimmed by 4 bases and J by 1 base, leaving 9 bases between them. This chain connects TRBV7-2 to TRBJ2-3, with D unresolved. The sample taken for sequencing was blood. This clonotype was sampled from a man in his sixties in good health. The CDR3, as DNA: TGTGCCAGCAGCTCCTCAGCCGGCACAGATACGCAGTATTTT. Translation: CASSSSAGTDTQYF.